This T cell receptor beta chain was documented in a study of immune heterogeneity within non-small cell lung tumors. The sample holds a few counts of this clonotype. Being one base from a much bigger clone, this may be a read error. The template consisted of bulk tumor genomic DNA, with roughly 0.55 ug used per sample. Taken during surgery, several biopsies per primary tumor were spaced as far apart as possible within the tumor mass. Newly diagnosed with untreated non-small cell lung cancer, the patients underwent curative surgery. Multiplex PCR employing 32 V and 13 J primers generated amplicons of the TCR beta CDR3. Via MiXCR, TCRdb re-called the multiplex PCR reads, giving one row per CDR3 protein. The profile shows 2,500 or so distinct CDR3 sequences, 20% to 30% of them singletons. The CDR3 is 19 residues long. Germline CDR1 LNHDA, CDR2 SQIVND (reference sequence). After removal of 0 bases from V and 4 bases from J, the junction contained 14 bases not matched to a gene.

What was sequenced was lung tumor tissue. The clonotype was recovered from a man in his 60s with non-small cell lung cancer. This chain links TRBV19 with TRBJ1-5, with TRBD1 matching 8 bases. The CDR3 nucleotides are TGTGCCAGTAGTATAGATCTCGGGACAGGAGGAAATAGAAATCAGCCCCAGCATTTT. Encoded protein: CASSIDLGTGGNRNQPQHF.